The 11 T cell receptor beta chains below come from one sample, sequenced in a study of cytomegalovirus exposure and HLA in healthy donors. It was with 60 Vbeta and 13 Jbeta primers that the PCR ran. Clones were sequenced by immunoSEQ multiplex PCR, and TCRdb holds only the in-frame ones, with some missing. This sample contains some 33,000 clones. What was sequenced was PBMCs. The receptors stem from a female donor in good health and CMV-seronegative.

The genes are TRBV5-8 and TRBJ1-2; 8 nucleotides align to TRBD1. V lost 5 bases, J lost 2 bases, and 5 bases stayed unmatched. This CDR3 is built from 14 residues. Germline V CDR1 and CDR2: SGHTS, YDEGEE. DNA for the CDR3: TGTGCCAGCAGTCCTCGGACAGGGAACTATGGCTACACCTTC. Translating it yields CASSPRTGNYGYTF.

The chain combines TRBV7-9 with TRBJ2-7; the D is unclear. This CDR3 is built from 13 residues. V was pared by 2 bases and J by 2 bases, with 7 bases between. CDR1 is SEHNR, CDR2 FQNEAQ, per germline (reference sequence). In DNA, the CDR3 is TGTGCCAGCAGCTTATCAGGTACCTACGAGCAGTACTTC. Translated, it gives CASSLSGTYEQYF.

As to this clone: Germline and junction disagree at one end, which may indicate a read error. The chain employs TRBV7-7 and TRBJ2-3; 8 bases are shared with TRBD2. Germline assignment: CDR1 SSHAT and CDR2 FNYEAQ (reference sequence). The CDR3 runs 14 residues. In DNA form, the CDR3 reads TGTGCTAGCAGCTCGGGAGGGGGGGCAGATACGCAGTATTTT. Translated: CASSSGGGADTQYF.

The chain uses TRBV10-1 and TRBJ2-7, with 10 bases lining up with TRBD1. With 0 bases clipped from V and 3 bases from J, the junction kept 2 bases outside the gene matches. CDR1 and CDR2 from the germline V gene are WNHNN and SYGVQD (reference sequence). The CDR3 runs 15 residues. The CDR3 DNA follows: TGCGCCAGCAGTGAGTCGCGGACAGGGGGCTACGAGCAGTACTTC. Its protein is CASSESRTGGYEQYF.

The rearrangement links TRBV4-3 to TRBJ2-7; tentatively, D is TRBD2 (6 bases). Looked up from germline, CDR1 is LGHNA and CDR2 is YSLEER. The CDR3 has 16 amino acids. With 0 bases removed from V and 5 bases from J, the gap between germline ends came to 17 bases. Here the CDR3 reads CASSQDLRRGRHEQYF. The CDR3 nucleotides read TGCGCCAGCAGCCAAGATCTGAGGAGGGGAAGGCACGAGCAGTACTTC.

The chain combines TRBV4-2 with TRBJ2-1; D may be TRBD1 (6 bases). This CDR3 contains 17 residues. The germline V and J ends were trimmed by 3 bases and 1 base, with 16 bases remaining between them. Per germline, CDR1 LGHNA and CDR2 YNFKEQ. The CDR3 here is CASSQVGTSGSYNEQFF. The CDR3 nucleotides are TGTGCCAGCAGCCAGGTCGGGACATCCGGTTCCTACAATGAGCAGTTCTTC.

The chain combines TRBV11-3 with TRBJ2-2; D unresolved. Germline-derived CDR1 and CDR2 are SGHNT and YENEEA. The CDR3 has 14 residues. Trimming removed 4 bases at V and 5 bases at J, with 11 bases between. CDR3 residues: CASSSGRFTGELFF. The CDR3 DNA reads TGTGCCAGCAGCTCAGGAAGGTTTACCGGGGAGCTGTTTTTT.

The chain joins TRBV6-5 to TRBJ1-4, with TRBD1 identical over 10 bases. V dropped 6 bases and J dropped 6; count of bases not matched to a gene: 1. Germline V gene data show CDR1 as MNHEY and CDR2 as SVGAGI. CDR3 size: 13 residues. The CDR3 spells CASRTGGDEKLFF. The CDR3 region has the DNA TGTGCCAGCAGGACAGGGGGCGATGAAAAACTGTTTTTT.

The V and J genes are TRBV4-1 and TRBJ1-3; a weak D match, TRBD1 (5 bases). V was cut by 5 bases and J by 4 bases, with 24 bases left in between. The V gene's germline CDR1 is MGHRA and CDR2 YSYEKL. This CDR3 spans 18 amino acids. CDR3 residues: CASSSRSSREDWGNTIYF. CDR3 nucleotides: TGCGCCAGCAGCTCAAGATCGTCCAGGGAAGATTGGGGAAACACCATATATTTT.

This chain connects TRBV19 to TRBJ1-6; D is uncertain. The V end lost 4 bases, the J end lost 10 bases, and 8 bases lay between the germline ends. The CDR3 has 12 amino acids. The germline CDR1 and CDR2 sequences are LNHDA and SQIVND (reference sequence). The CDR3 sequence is CASSSGISPLHF. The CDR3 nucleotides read TGTGCCAGTAGTAGCGGGATCTCACCCCTCCACTTT.

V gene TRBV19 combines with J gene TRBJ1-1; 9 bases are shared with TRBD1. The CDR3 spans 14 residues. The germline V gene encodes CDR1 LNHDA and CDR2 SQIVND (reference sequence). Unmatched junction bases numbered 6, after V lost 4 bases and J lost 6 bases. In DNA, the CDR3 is TGTGCCAGTAGTAAAGACGACAGGGGGTCTGAAGCTTTCTTT. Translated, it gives CASSKDDRGSEAFF. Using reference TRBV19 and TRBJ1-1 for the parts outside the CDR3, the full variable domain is DGGITQSPKYLFRKEGQNVTLSCEQNLNHDAMYWYRQDPGQGLRLIYYSQIVNDFQKGDIAEGYSVSREKKESFPLTVTSAQKNPTAFYLCASSKDDRGSEAFFGQGTRLTVV.